One sample yielded the 9 T cell receptor beta chains listed below, sequenced in a study of blood T cell repertoires in COVID-19. Sequencing used immunoSEQ multiplex PCR; TCRdb keeps in-frame clones, though not all of them. Of hundreds of thousands of clones in the sample, approximately 89% are singletons; the top ten hold 6.9%. The sample comprised peripheral blood. The receptors derive from a woman aged 25 to 45 who had recovered from COVID-19.

J is TRBJ1-5 and V is TRBV18, with D maybe TRBD1 (6 bases). There are 15 residues in the CDR3. Trimming cost V 3 bases and J 3 bases, with 12 bases left between them. Germline-derived CDR1 and CDR2 are KGHSH and LQKENI. The CDR3 loop reads CASSPGGGINQPQHF. Here the CDR3 DNA reads TGTGCCAGCTCACCCGGTGGGGGCATCAATCAGCCCCAGCATTTT.

The V gene is TRBV9, the J gene TRBJ1-3; D unresolved. V lost 1 base, J lost 0 bases, and 11 bases lay in between. Germline V gives CDR1 SGDLS, CDR2 YYNGEE. This CDR3 region has 16 residues. This CDR3 is CASSVREARSGNTIYF. The CDR3 DNA is TGTGCCAGCAGCGTACGAGAGGCTCGCTCTGGAAACACCATATATTTT. Full variable domain (missing parts from reference TRBV9 and TRBJ1-3): DSGVTQTPKHLITATGQRVTLRCSPRSGDLSVYWYQQSLDQGLQFLIQYYNGEERAKGNILERFSAQQFPDLHSELNLSSLELGDSALYFCASSVREARSGNTIYFGEGSWLTVV.

The chain links TRBV5-6 to TRBJ1-1, with D perhaps TRBD1 (5 bases). V was trimmed by 0 bases and J by 5 bases, leaving 11 bases between them. This CDR3 has 14 residues. Germline values: CDR1 SGHDT, CDR2 YYEEEE. The CDR3 DNA reads as TGTGCCAGCAGCTTGGTCTCAGGGTCGACTGAAGCTTTCTTT. This codes for CASSLVSGSTEAFF.

The J gene is TRBJ2-2, the V gene TRBV19; 7 bases map to TRBD2. Trimming took 6 bases from V and 0 from J; bases not matched to a gene: 4. This CDR3 has 15 residues. Germline V gene data show CDR1 as LNHDA and CDR2 as SQIVND (reference sequence). The CDR3 coding sequence is TGTGCCAGTAGGACTAGCTCTTCGAACACCGGGGAGCTGTTTTTT. As protein: CASRTSSSNTGELFF.

This chain joins TRBV11-2 and TRBJ2-3, with TRBD1 matching 7 bases. The CDR3 covers 15 residues. The germline gives CDR1 SGHAT, CDR2 FQNNGV. V trimming: 4 bases; J trimming: 2 bases; junction bases outside the gene matches: 6. The CDR3 loop is CASSSRQGITDTQYF. The CDR3 DNA sequence: TGTGCCAGCAGCTCACGACAGGGAATCACAGATACGCAGTATTTT. Together with reference TRBV11-2 and TRBJ2-3, the CDR3 gives the full variable domain: EAGVAQSPRYKIIEKRQSVAFWCNPISGHATLYWYQQILGQGPKLLIQFQNNGVVDDSQLPKDRFSAERLKGVDSTLKIQPAKLEDSAVYLCASSSRQGITDTQYFGPGTRLTVL.

The chain recombines TRBV3-1 (or the pseudogene TRBV3-2) with TRBJ2-3; 8 positions match TRBD2. The V and J ends lost 4 bases and 2 bases, in that order; junction bases with no gene match: 5. This CDR3 spans 15 amino acids. The germline CDR1 and CDR2 sequences are LGHDT and YNNKEL (reference sequence). CDR3: CASSLGRGATDTQYF. The CDR3 region has the DNA TGTGCCAGCAGCCTGGGGCGGGGGGCCACAGATACGCAGTATTTT.

The rearrangement links TRBV6-5 to TRBJ1-1; 8 bases match TRBD1. V gave up 5 bases and J gave up 4 bases; unmatched junction bases: 3. Germline CDR1 MNHEY, CDR2 SVGAGI. This CDR3 is 13 amino acids long. The CDR3 region is CASSQTGATEAFF. The CDR3, as DNA: TGTGCCAGCAGTCAGACAGGGGCCACTGAAGCTTTCTTT.

The V gene is TRBV6-2 or TRBV6-3, the J gene TRBJ1-2; 9 bases line up with TRBD1. Trimming took 0 bases from V and 7 from J; bases not matched to a gene: 9. The CDR3 is made up of 16 amino acids. CDR1 is MNHEY and CDR2 is SVGEGT in the germline V gene. The CDR3 coding sequence is TGTGCCAGCAGTTACTCGAGGGGACAGGGATTTCGTGGCTACACCTTC. The encoded protein is CASSYSRGQGFRGYTF.

This sequence joins TRBV5-1 and TRBJ2-7; weak D call: TRBD2 (6 bases). Germline V gene sequence: CDR1 SGHRS, CDR2 YFSETQ. V shed 2 bases and J shed 3 bases, with 12 bases lying between them. The CDR3 has 14 residues. CDR3: CASSFGGDLYEQYF. The CDR3 DNA reads TGCGCCAGCAGCTTCGGCGGGGACCTCTACGAGCAGTACTTC.